Each of the 23 T cell receptor beta chains below was sequenced from the same sample in a study of CD8 T cells in ankylosing spondylitis. General study points: Seemingly characteristic of ankylosing spondylitis blood was a TCR beta motif consisting of under ten highly homologous variants.

Their specific antigens are unknown. TCRdb independently ran MiXCR on the 5' RACE reads; one entry per CDR3 protein. The data hold around 450,000 distinct CDR3 sequences, with 20% to 30% observed a single time. The material sequenced was blood, either unsorted or a sorted T cell fraction (not recorded which). These receptor sequences come from a male donor with ankylosing spondylitis.

The chain employs TRBV5-4 and TRBJ2-1, with 8 bases lining up with TRBD2. The germline V gene has CDR1 SGHNT and CDR2 YYREEE (reference sequence). Trimming took 1 base from V and 3 from J; bases not matched to a gene: 6. CDR3 length: 16 amino acids. This CDR3 reads CASSLPSGSSYNEQFF. DNA for the CDR3: TGTGCCAGCAGCTTGCCAAGCGGGAGTAGCTACAATGAGCAGTTCTTC.

In this sample, this clonotype turned up a few times. The chain carries TRBV12-3 or TRBV12-4 and TRBJ2-2, with D possibly matching TRBD1 (5 bases). The CDR3 has 14 residues. V was shortened by 4 bases and J by 5 bases, with 11 bases between the two germline ends. This chain's CDR3 is CASSSMSGTGELFF. CDR3 nucleotide sequence: TGTGCCAGCAGTTCCATGTCAGGGACCGGGGAGCTGTTTTTT.

The chain employs TRBV11-2 and TRBJ1-5; D might be TRBD1 (6 bases). In germline, CDR1 is SGHAT, CDR2 FQNNGV. This CDR3 region has 18 residues. V shed 5 bases and J shed 0 bases, with 20 bases lying between them. The CDR3 sequence: CASSPQGGVGGSNQPQHF. The CDR3 coding sequence is TGTGCCAGCAGCCCCCAAGGGGGAGTGGGTGGTAGCAATCAGCCCCAGCATTTT.

This clonotype was seen only once. The rearrangement links TRBV2 to TRBJ1-1; no clear D gene. The germline V and J ends were trimmed by 5 bases and 4 bases, with 14 bases remaining between them. The CDR3 totals 14 residues. Per germline, CDR1 SNHLY and CDR2 FYNNEI. This chain's CDR3 is CASSSGPDGTEAFF. The CDR3 DNA reads TGTGCCAGCAGTAGCGGACCGGACGGCACTGAAGCTTTCTTT.

This chain's CDR3 is CASQTGGQPQHF. CDR3 DNA sequence: TGTGCCAGCCAGACCGGGGGTCAGCCCCAGCATTTT. The chain combines TRBV2 with TRBJ1-5, with TRBD1 as a possible D gene (5 bases). Germline V lookup: CDR1 SNHLY, CDR2 FYNNEI. The CDR3 is 12 residues long. Trimming left V 8 bases short and J 6 bases short, with 11 bases between.

V gene TRBV21-1 combines with J gene TRBJ2-7; the table names TRBD1, a call not compared with the DNA. TRBV21-1 is flagged as a pseudogene. This CDR3 has 18 residues. CDR3 region: CASSKVVEKTGETYEQYV. The CDR3 nucleotides are TGTGCCAGCAGCAAAGTCGTAGAAAAGACAGGGGAGACCTACGAGCAGTACGTC.

At least ten counts were recorded for this clonotype. V is TRBV5-6 and J is TRBJ1-2, with TRBD1 identical over 7 bases. Germline-derived CDR1 and CDR2 are SGHDT and YYEEEE. V was clipped by 3 bases and J by 4 bases; unmatched bases: 3. The CDR3 is 13 amino acids. CDR3 nucleotides: TGTGCCAGCAGCTCCGGGACAGCCTATGGCTACACCTTC. Its translation: CASSSGTAYGYTF.

The V and J genes are TRBV11-3 and TRBJ1-4; the D gene is possibly TRBD1 (6 bases). Germline V gene lookup returns CDR1 SGHNT and CDR2 YENEEA. The CDR3 covers 13 residues. Trimming pared 6 bases from V and 10 bases from J, leaving 15 bases between. CDR3 nucleotide sequence: TGTGCCAGCAGACAACAGGGAGGCGCAAAACTGTTTTTT. The encoded protein is CASRQQGGAKLFF.

This chain links TRBV6-1 with TRBJ2-1; a weak D match, TRBD2 (6 bases). Trimming left V 5 bases short and J 1 base short, with 12 bases between. CDR1 MNHNS and CDR2 SASEGT come from the germline V gene. The CDR3 extends over 15 amino acids. The CDR3 reads CASSPLRDSYNEQFF. CDR3 coding DNA: TGTGCCAGCAGTCCCTTGCGGGATTCCTACAATGAGCAGTTCTTC.

This clonotype was found a few times. This rearrangement joins TRBV12-3 or TRBV12-4 to TRBJ2-6; 8 nucleotides agree with TRBD1. V was pared by 2 bases and J by 0 bases, with 6 bases of the junction left unmatched. This CDR3 comprises 18 residues. CDR3 nucleotides: TGTGCCAGCAGTTTAAGGAGGACAGGGAGCTCTGGGGCCAACGTCCTGACTTTC. This encodes CASSLRRTGSSGANVLTF.

The chain employs TRBV20-1 and TRBJ2-2; D remains unclear. V was shortened by 7 bases and J by 4 bases, with 16 bases between the two germline ends. This CDR3 is built from 14 residues. CDR1 DFQATT and CDR2 SNEGSKA come from the germline V gene (reference sequence). The CDR3 sequence is CSGKGERVTGELFF. CDR3 DNA sequence: TGCAGTGGAAAGGGTGAAAGGGTCACCGGGGAGCTGTTTTTT.

The table lists this clonotype with a few counts. V usage is TRBV20-1 and J usage is TRBJ2-1, with D perhaps matching TRBD2 (5 bases). The CDR3 loop spans 15 amino acids. V was trimmed by 6 bases and J by 4 bases, leaving 19 bases between them. Germline V CDR1 and CDR2: DFQATT, SNEGSKA (reference sequence). Written as DNA, the CDR3 is TGCAGTGCCCTAAGGGCGGGTTTTGGATACAATGAGCAGTTCTTC. This encodes CSALRAGFGYNEQFF.

This clonotype was counted many times. V is TRBV24-1 and J is TRBJ1-5; the D gene is possibly TRBD1 (6 bases). The CDR3 loop spans 17 amino acids. Deletions cut 4 bases from V and 0 bases from J, with 15 bases between. CDR1 is KGHDR, CDR2 SFDVKD, per germline. CDR3 nucleotides: TGTGCCACCAGTGACACTCAGGGGTCCTCTAGCAATCAGCCCCAGCATTTT. Amino acids: CATSDTQGSSSNQPQHF.

V usage is TRBV29-1 and J usage is TRBJ2-1, with D possibly being TRBD1 (5 bases). Germline V gene data show CDR1 as SQVTM and CDR2 as ANQGSEA. CDR3 size: 13 residues. The V end lost 7 bases, the J end lost 6 bases, and 16 bases lay between the germline ends. CDR3 amino acids: CSAQGYSSNEQFF. The CDR3 nucleotides read TGCAGCGCCCAGGGTTACAGCAGCAATGAGCAGTTCTTC.

The chain carries TRBV3-1 and TRBJ1-1, with D tentatively TRBD1 (6 bases). There are 21 residues in the CDR3. V shed 4 bases and J shed 10 bases, with 40 bases lying between them. Germline CDR1 and CDR2: LGHDT and YNNKEL (reference sequence). The CDR3 protein is CASSPLAKVLSSHREEGRAFF. The CDR3, as DNA: TGTGCCAGCAGCCCCCTCGCAAAAGTTCTCTCGAGCCACAGGGAAGAGGGACGAGCTTTCTTT.

V and J are TRBV2 and TRBJ2-3; 8 nucleotides line up with TRBD2. Germline V gene sequence: CDR1 SNHLY, CDR2 FYNNEI. The CDR3 is made up of 18 amino acids. The V and J ends lost 10 bases and 0 bases, in that order; junction bases with no gene match: 18. CDR3 residues: CAIMGGTRRESSTDTQYF. Here the CDR3 DNA reads TGTGCCATCATGGGGGGGACTAGAAGGGAGTCGAGCACAGATACGCAGTATTTT.

The V and J genes are TRBV4-2 and TRBJ2-3; 12 nucleotides match TRBD2. With V trimmed by 2 bases and J by 2 bases, 2 bases remained unmatched. This CDR3 contains 16 residues. Germline CDR1 LGHNA, CDR2 YNFKEQ. The CDR3 loop is CASSQTSGRTTDTQYF. The CDR3 DNA follows: TGTGCCAGCAGCCAAACTAGCGGGAGGACCACAGATACGCAGTATTTT.

The V call is TRBV20-1, the J call TRBJ1-3; no firm D call. Germline CDR1 is DFQATT and CDR2 is SNEGSKA (reference sequence). This CDR3 comprises 13 residues. Trimming took 3 bases from V and 2 from J, leaving 8 bases between them. This CDR3 reads CSARETAGNTIYF. The DNA of the CDR3 is TGCAGTGCTAGGGAGACCGCTGGAAACACCATATATTTT.

This chain links TRBV5-1 with TRBJ1-4, with D perhaps matching TRBD1 (6 bases). CDR1 and CDR2 (germline): SGHRS, YFSETQ. V lost 2 bases and J lost 8, with 10 bases in between. This CDR3 has 13 amino acids. The CDR3 coding sequence is TGCGCCAGCAGCTTTACAACAGGGGAAAAACTGTTTTTT. Its protein product is CASSFTTGEKLFF.

The table lists this clonotype with a few counts. This CDR3 reads CASLGLHKASTDTQYF. The CDR3 nucleotides read TGTGCCAGCCTTGGCCTACACAAAGCTAGCACAGATACGCAGTATTTT. The chain combines TRBV12-3 or TRBV12-4 with TRBJ2-3; D is uncertain. Between the trimmed V and J ends, which lost 8 bases and 0 bases, there was a span of 18 bases. The CDR3 consists of 16 residues.

The V and J genes are TRBV5-1 and TRBJ2-1; 7 positions match TRBD1. The CDR3 covers 13 residues. CDR1 is SGHRS, CDR2 YFSETQ, per germline. Unmatched junction bases numbered 5, after V lost 4 bases and J lost 7 bases. This CDR3 is CASSEIQGNEQFF. The CDR3 coding sequence is TGCGCCAGCAGCGAAATACAGGGGAATGAGCAGTTCTTC.

V and J are TRBV19 and TRBJ1-1, with D hard to call. V was shortened by 4 bases and J by 3 bases, with 15 bases between the two germline ends. The CDR3 sequence is 15 residues long. CDR1 and CDR2 (germline): LNHDA, SQIVND (reference sequence). The CDR3 reads CASSKIYPQDTEAFF. CDR3 coding DNA: TGTGCCAGTAGTAAGATTTATCCCCAGGACACTGAAGCTTTCTTT.

V usage is TRBV25-1 and J usage is TRBJ1-4, with TRBD1 matching over 8 bases. Germline V gene sequence: CDR1 MGHDK, CDR2 SYGVNS. V trimming: 3 bases; J trimming: 7 bases; junction bases outside the gene matches: 4. The CDR3 totals 14 residues. The CDR3 here is CASSDRGLIEKLFF. CDR3 coding DNA: TGTGCCAGCAGTGACAGGGGGCTTATTGAAAAACTGTTTTTT.